This T cell receptor beta chain is drawn from a study of blood T cell repertoires in COVID-19. This CDR3 region has 15 residues. CDR1 and CDR2 from the germline V gene are SGDLS and YYNGEE. The germline V and J ends were trimmed by 3 bases and 5 bases, with 14 bases remaining between them. Sequencing used immunoSEQ multiplex PCR; TCRdb keeps in-frame clones, though not all of them. The sample has about 120,000 clones, approximately 89% seen once. The sequencing input was peripheral blood. This sequence was found in a woman between 65 and 79 years old with COVID-19, enrolled during active disease. The chain couples TRBV9 to TRBJ1-4, with D possibly TRBD1 on 6 matching bases. CDR3: CASSATKQGNEKLFF. The CDR3 region has the DNA TGTGCCAGCAGCGCGACAAAACAGGGAAATGAAAAACTGTTTTTT.